These T cell receptor beta chains were read from a single sample in a study of T cells and copy number aberrations in small-cell lung cancer. TCRdb's table, derived via immunoSEQ multiplex PCR, lists solely in-frame clones and lacks some. The sample lists about 3,100 clones; about nine tenths were seen once. The sample was normal tissue next to the tumor. The receptors come from a middle-aged man with small cell lung cancer. The CDR3 runs from the conserved cysteine through the conserved F or W. D genes are given only for firm matches. A row's size may be missing; if present it is once, few, many or a size class.

V: TRBV10-3; D: TRBD1; size: once; J: TRBJ1-2; DNA: TGTGCCATCAGTCAGACAGGGGGAGATGGCTACACCTTC; CDR3: CAISQTGGDGYTF
V: TRBV30; D: .; size: .; J: TRBJ2-6; DNA: TGTGCCTGGAGTCTCGGCACACTCTCTGGGGCCAACGTCCTGACTTTC; CDR3: CAWSLGTLSGANVLTF
V: TRBV27; D: .; size: .; J: TRBJ1-5; DNA: TGTGCCAGTCGCGTCGCTTCTAGTCAGCCCCAGCATTTT; CDR3: CASRVASSQPQHF
V: TRBV11-3; D: .; size: .; J: TRBJ2-5; DNA: TGTGCCAGCAGCGATCGAGGAGGGACCCAGTACTTC; CDR3: CASSDRGGTQYF
V: TRBV6-5; D: TRBD1; size: few; J: TRBJ2-7; DNA: TGTGCCAGCAGTTCCCGGGACAGCCTGCCCCTCGAGCAGTACTTC; CDR3: CASSSRDSLPLEQYF
V: TRBV9; D: .; size: .; J: TRBJ2-5; DNA: TGTGCCAGCAGCGCGGTTAGCGGACTCGGAACCCAGTACTTC; CDR3: CASSAVSGLGTQYF
V: TRBV30; D: .; size: .; J: TRBJ2-5; DNA: TGTGCCTGGAGTGTTTTTAGATTAGGAACCCAGTACTTC; CDR3: CAWSVFRLGTQYF
V: TRBV9; D: .; size: .; J: TRBJ1-1; DNA: TGTGCCAGCAGCGTAGGCCTAAGGGAGGGGGTAACTGAAGCTTTCTTT; CDR3: CASSVGLREGVTEAFF
V: TRBV19; D: .; size: .; J: TRBJ1-2; DNA: TGTGCCAGTTGGGACCGGGGCCTAGGCTACACTTTC; CDR3: CASWDRGLGYTF
V: TRBV29-1; D: .; size: .; J: TRBJ1-5; DNA: TGCAGCGTTGAAGAGGAAATTGGGCAGCCCCAGCATTTT; CDR3: CSVEEEIGQPQHF
V: TRBV7-9; D: .; size: .; J: TRBJ1-1; DNA: TGTGCCAGCAGCCGATCCCGGACGGCTGGGGACACTGAAGCTTTCTTT; CDR3: CASSRSRTAGDTEAFF
V: TRBV27; D: .; size: .; J: TRBJ1-1; DNA: TGTGCCAGCAGCCGGACAAGGGGGAACACTGAAGCTTTCTTT; CDR3: CASSRTRGNTEAFF
V: TRBV9; D: .; size: .; J: TRBJ1-5; DNA: TGTGCCAGCACCCGGGTTCGTTATCAGCCCCAGCATTTT; CDR3: CASTRVRYQPQHF
V: TRBV2; D: .; size: once; J: TRBJ2-7; DNA: TGTGCCAGCAGCACGTGGGCGGAAACTTCCTACGAGCAGTACTTC; CDR3: CASSTWAETSYEQYF
V: TRBV6-1; D: .; size: .; J: TRBJ2-7; DNA: TGTGCCAGCAGTGAACTCCGGGAGCAGAACTGGGGCTACGAGCAGTACTTC; CDR3: CASSELREQNWGYEQYF
V: TRBV7-2; D: TRBD1; size: .; J: TRBJ1-5; DNA: TGTGCCAGCAGCTTAGTAGGGGACAGCTATCAGCCCCAGCATTTT; CDR3: CASSLVGDSYQPQHF
V: TRBV7-8; D: .; size: .; J: TRBJ1-5; DNA: TGTGCCAGCAGCTTAGGGGACATTGGGCCCCAGCATTTT; CDR3: CASSLGDIGPQHF
V: TRBV6-5; D: .; size: .; J: TRBJ2-1; DNA: TGTGCCAGCAGTTCGCTTATATACAACCACTACAATGAGCAGTTCTTC; CDR3: CASSSLIYNHYNEQFF
V: TRBV30; D: .; size: .; J: TRBJ2-7; DNA: TGTGCCTGGAGTGTCGGAAAGGGCTACGAGCAGTACTTC; CDR3: CAWSVGKGYEQYF
V: TRBV19; D: .; size: .; J: TRBJ2-2; DNA: TGTGCGAGTAGAAGTCACAGGAACACCGGGGAGCTGTTTTTT; CDR3: CASRSHRNTGELFF
V: TRBV12-5; D: TRBD1; size: .; J: TRBJ1-4; DNA: TGTGCTAGTGGCGAGGGGACAGCCTCTAATGAAAAACTGTTTTTT; CDR3: CASGEGTASNEKLFF
V: TRBV4-1; D: TRBD2; size: .; J: TRBJ2-3; DNA: TGCGCCAGCAGCCAAGGAGAGGGGACTAGCGGGAGTGTAACAGATACGCAGTATTTT; CDR3: CASSQGEGTSGSVTDTQYF
V: TRBV2; D: TRBD1; size: .; J: TRBJ1-2; DNA: TGTGCCAGTCGAGGGACAGCGAATACAAATGGCTACACCTTC; CDR3: CASRGTANTNGYTF
V: TRBV19; D: .; size: .; J: TRBJ2-4; DNA: TGTGCCAGTATGCCCGGGGGACACTCCAAAAACATTCAGTACTTC; CDR3: CASMPGGHSKNIQYF
V: TRBV29-1; D: .; size: .; J: TRBJ2-3; DNA: TGCAGCGTTGGGGGGGGGACTACAGGGGGGAATACGCAGTATTTT; CDR3: CSVGGGTTGGNTQYF
V: TRBV7-8; D: TRBD2; size: few; J: TRBJ2-5; DNA: TGTGCCAGCAGCTTTCTACTAGCGGGGGCGGGAGAGACCCAGTACTTC; CDR3: CASSFLLAGAGETQYF
V: TRBV19; D: .; size: .; J: TRBJ2-1; DNA: TGTGCCAGTACTCAACGGGTGGAGGGTATCGATGAGCAGTTCTTC; CDR3: CASTQRVEGIDEQFF
V: TRBV6-1; D: TRBD1; size: .; J: TRBJ1-5; DNA: TGTGCCAGCAGTGAACTCAGGGACAGGCAGCCCCAGCATTTT; CDR3: CASSELRDRQPQHF
V: TRBV30; D: .; size: few; J: TRBJ1-5; DNA: TGTGCCTGGAGTTCGCCCCACTATCAGCCCCAGCATTTT; CDR3: CAWSSPHYQPQHF
V: TRBV11-3; D: .; size: .; J: TRBJ1-1; DNA: TGTGCCAGCAGCTTAGAGTCGGTACAGGGCACTGAAGCTTTCTTT; CDR3: CASSLESVQGTEAFF
V: TRBV5-6; D: .; size: .; J: TRBJ2-7; DNA: TGTGCCAGCAGCTTGGGGACTTTCCTCTACGAGCAGTACTTC; CDR3: CASSLGTFLYEQYF
V: TRBV2; D: .; size: .; J: TRBJ2-2; DNA: TGTGCCAGCAGGCCCGAATCCGGGGAGCTGTTTTTT; CDR3: CASRPESGELFF
V: TRBV2; D: .; size: .; J: TRBJ1-5; DNA: TGTGCCAGCAGGGGGGGCCCGAGGCAGCCCCAGCATTTT; CDR3: CASRGGPRQPQHF
V: TRBV6-1; D: .; size: .; J: TRBJ2-2; DNA: TGTGCCAGCAGTGGGGCTAGGAACACCGGGGAGCTGTTTTTT; CDR3: CASSGARNTGELFF
V: TRBV10-3; D: .; size: .; J: TRBJ2-7; DNA: TGTGCCATCAGTGACCCCCCCAAAGAACCGTACTTC; CDR3: CAISDPPKEPYF
V: TRBV5-1; D: .; size: .; J: TRBJ1-1; DNA: TGCGCCAGCAGCTTGGGTAGGGGCTTTGAAGCTTTCTTT; CDR3: CASSLGRGFEAFF
V: TRBV7-9; D: TRBD1; size: .; J: TRBJ1-6; DNA: TGTGCCAGCAGCTTCGAGGACAGGCGTAATTCACCCCTCCACTTT; CDR3: CASSFEDRRNSPLHF
V: TRBV2; D: .; size: .; J: TRBJ2-1; DNA: TGTGCCAGCAGGGAGGGACTTTCTGGTGAGCAGTTCTTC; CDR3: CASREGLSGEQFF
V: TRBV5-6; D: .; size: .; J: TRBJ2-7; DNA: TGTGCCAGCAGCTTGGGGGGAGGCCTGGAGGGGCAGTACTTC; CDR3: CASSLGGGLEGQYF
V: TRBV29-1; D: .; size: once; J: TRBJ2-7; DNA: TGCAGCGCCTCAGACACCAATTGGGAGCAGTACTTC; CDR3: CSASDTNWEQYF
V: TRBV5-1; D: TRBD1; size: few; J: TRBJ2-2; DNA: TGCGCCAGCAGCTTGACAGGGGATATCGGCACCGGGGAGCTGTTTTTT; CDR3: CASSLTGDIGTGELFF
V: TRBV30; D: .; size: .; J: TRBJ2-2; DNA: TGTGCCTGGACCTTGACAGCGAACACCGGGGAGCTGTTTTTT; CDR3: CAWTLTANTGELFF
V: TRBV19; D: .; size: .; J: TRBJ1-1; DNA: TGTGCCAGTAAACTAACAATGAACACTGAAGCTTTCTTT; CDR3: CASKLTMNTEAFF
V: TRBV5-1; D: .; size: .; J: TRBJ2-5; DNA: TGCGCCAGTAGCTTGGGAGTGGGGCAAGAGACCCAGTACTTC; CDR3: CASSLGVGQETQYF
V: TRBV7-9; D: TRBD1; size: .; J: TRBJ1-1; DNA: TGTGCCAGCAGCTCCTCAGGGGGCACTGAAGCTTTCTTT; CDR3: CASSSSGGTEAFF
V: TRBV4-3; D: TRBD2; size: .; J: TRBJ2-3; DNA: TGCGCCAGCAGCCAAGAGGACCCGAGCGGGGGGGTGACAGATACGCAGTATTTT; CDR3: CASSQEDPSGGVTDTQYF
V: TRBV5-1; D: .; size: .; J: TRBJ2-2; DNA: TGCGCCAGCAGCTGGTCCACGGGATTTTCGAACACCGGGGAGCTGTTTTTT; CDR3: CASSWSTGFSNTGELFF
V: TRBV6-1; D: TRBD1; size: .; J: TRBJ2-5; DNA: TGTGCCAGCAGTGAAGCGACAGGGTGGGAGACCCAGTACTTC; CDR3: CASSEATGWETQYF
V: TRBV5-1; D: .; size: .; J: TRBJ1-1; DNA: TGCGCCAGCAGTCAACAGGGGAACACTGAAGCTTTCTTT; CDR3: CASSQQGNTEAFF
V: TRBV30; D: .; size: .; J: TRBJ1-4; DNA: TGTGCCTGGAGCCCTCAGACGGCTAATGAAAAACTGTTTTTT; CDR3: CAWSPQTANEKLFF
V: TRBV28; D: .; size: .; J: TRBJ2-5; DNA: TGTGCCAGCAGCCCTGGACTCTGGGAGACCCAGTACTTC; CDR3: CASSPGLWETQYF